The present T cell receptor (beta chain) was sequenced within a study of cytomegalovirus exposure and HLA in healthy donors. General study findings and limits: An assumption of roughly uniform sequencing depth across donors underlay the presence/absence analyses. Later analysis found that TCR beta chains associated with HLA were more clonally expanded than other, equally common chains. HLA restriction was apparent for most CMV-associated TCR beta chains in a later analysis.

Samples came from healthy bone marrow donors. As concerns this clone: Its antigen is still unknown.

V gave up 1 base and J gave up 5 bases, with 14 bases separating them. CDR3 size: 15 residues. The V gene's germline CDR1 is SGHVS and CDR2 FNYEAQ. Primers: 60 Vbeta forward and 13 Jbeta reverse. Sequenced by immunoSEQ multiplex PCR; TCRdb stores in-frame clones only, minus some. The sample lists under 45,000 clones; 70% to 80% were seen once. The genes are TRBV7-6 and TRBJ1-2; D uncertain. Sequenced material: PBMCs. The source is a man aged 30 to 45 in good health and CMV-seronegative. This chain's CDR3 is CASSLVVDNKYGYTF. CDR3 nucleotide sequence: TGTGCCAGCAGCTTAGTTGTAGACAATAAATATGGCTACACCTTC. Full variable domain (outside the CDR3, taken from reference TRBV7-6 and TRBJ1-2): GAGVSQSPRYKVTKRGQDVALRCDPISGHVSLYWYRQALGQGPEFLTYFNYEAQQDKSGLPNDRFSAERPEGSISTLTIQRTEQRDSAMYRCASSLVVDNKYGYTFGSGTRLTVV.